Presented here are 10 T cell receptor beta chains from one specimen sequenced in a study of beta chain features in type 1 diabetes. Study outcomes and limitations: TCRB CDR3 length was moderately but significantly reduced in all four CD4+ subsets of Type 1 diabetes patients.

These receptors are not linked to any known antigen. The study reverse transcribed the entire isolated RNA, so it sequenced expressed TCRB transcripts. Libraries were prepared by immunoSEQ multiplex PCR; TCRdb keeps only in-frame clonotypes and omits some of them. The sample lists under 300,000 clones, 11% occurring once. Sample: naive CD4+ T cells from blood. These receptors were collected from a man aged 25 to 40 with type 1 diabetes.

This clone appeared a few times. V usage is TRBV11-2 and J usage is TRBJ2-3; 7 nucleotides line up with TRBD1. Trimming removed 3 bases from V and 2 bases from J; junction bases left unmatched: 5. The CDR3 is 15 amino acids. Germline V lookup: CDR1 SGHAT, CDR2 FQNNGV. The CDR3, as DNA: TGTGCCAGCAGCTTTAGGGGGCGGATCACAGATACGCAGTATTTT. This translates into CASSFRGRITDTQYF.

The rearrangement joins TRBV14 to TRBJ2-1, with D perhaps TRBD1 (5 bases). CDR1 is SGHDN and CDR2 is FVKESK in the germline V gene. Between the trimmed V and J ends, which lost 5 bases and 4 bases, there was a span of 9 bases. CDR3 length equals 13 residues. CDR3 amino acids: CASSRQKYNEQFF. In nucleotides, the CDR3 is TGTGCCAGCAGCAGACAGAAATACAATGAGCAGTTCTTC.

This clone appeared a few times. V usage is TRBV7-9 and J usage is TRBJ1-2; maybe TRBD1 (6 bases). The CDR3 has 15 residues. Germline-derived CDR1 and CDR2 are SEHNR and FQNEAQ (reference sequence). V was pared by 2 bases and J by 4 bases, with 14 bases between. CDR3 sequence: CASSLSNRAGYGYTF. CDR3 bases: TGTGCCAGCAGCTTAAGTAACAGGGCGGGCTATGGCTACACCTTC.

The rearrangement uses TRBV2 and TRBJ1-2, with 8 bases matching TRBD1. V shed 2 bases, J shed 3 bases, and the junction held 11 bases outside the gene matches. The CDR3 is 17 amino acids. CDR1 and CDR2 (germline): SNHLY, FYNNEI. This chain's CDR3 is CASSESPRQGKDYGYTF. CDR3 nucleotide sequence: TGTGCCAGCAGTGAATCCCCACGACAGGGGAAGGACTATGGCTACACCTTC.

This clone has more than one count but fewer than ten. This chain links TRBV20-1 with TRBJ2-1; D is undetermined. V lost 6 bases, J lost 3 bases, and 6 bases lay in between. From germline, CDR1 is DFQATT and CDR2 SNEGSKA (reference sequence). The CDR3 consists of 11 residues. The CDR3 is CSATYYNEQFF. The CDR3 bases are TGCAGTGCGACATACTACAATGAGCAGTTCTTC.

This clone was seen more than once but under ten times. The chain couples TRBV9 to TRBJ2-1; possibly TRBD1 for D (6 bases). V was trimmed by 0 bases and J by 0 bases, leaving 10 bases between them. Germline CDR1 SGDLS, CDR2 YYNGEE. This CDR3 is 16 amino acids long. The DNA of the CDR3 is TGTGCCAGCAGCGTAGGAGGACAGAGCTCCTACAATGAGCAGTTCTTC. Protein: CASSVGGQSSYNEQFF.

In this sample, this clone turned up a few times. The chain links TRBV2 to TRBJ2-1; TRBD2 might be the D (7 bases). The CDR3 has 14 residues. Germline V gene lookup returns CDR1 SNHLY and CDR2 FYNNEI. The V end was cut by 7 bases, the J end by 6 bases, with 16 bases between. The CDR3 spells CASTSRGGANEQFF. CDR3 bases: TGTGCCAGCACCTCTAGAGGGGGGGCCAATGAGCAGTTCTTC.

This clone was observed a handful of times. The chain has TRBV2 and TRBJ1-1; TRBD1 matches 8 bases. CDR1 SNHLY and CDR2 FYNNEI come from the germline V gene. V trimming: 6 bases; J trimming: 5 bases; junction bases outside the gene matches: 2. The CDR3 covers 12 residues. CDR3 sequence (DNA): TGTGCCAGCAGCCGACAGGGGACTGAAGCTTTCTTT. Encoded protein: CASSRQGTEAFF.

This clone appeared a few times. This sequence joins TRBV4-2 and TRBJ1-2; D not resolved. The CDR3 spans 16 residues. V was pared by 0 bases and J by 5 bases, with 16 bases between. Germline-derived CDR1 and CDR2 are LGHNA and YNFKEQ. The CDR3 is CASSQDGDRGLYGYTF. The DNA of the CDR3 is TGTGCCAGCAGCCAAGATGGAGATCGGGGATTGTATGGCTACACCTTC.

Only a few counts were recorded for this clone. The chain joins TRBV9 to TRBJ2-3; 10 bases align to TRBD2. The CDR3 runs to 17 residues. V lost 0 bases to trimming and J lost 6 bases; unmatched junction nucleotides: 10. In germline, CDR1 is SGDLS, CDR2 YYNGEE. DNA for the CDR3: TGTGCCAGCAGCGTAGGTTCAAGCGGGGGGGCCGGGGATACGCAGTATTTT. It specifies CASSVGSSGGAGDTQYF.